A single sample gave rise to the 28 T cell receptor beta chains below, sequenced in a study of shared clonotypes between healthy human individuals. CD45RO-negative cells were positively selected for CCR7, leaving out terminally differentiated effector memory CD45RA+ cells. Sequencing used immunoSEQ multiplex PCR; TCRdb keeps in-frame clones, though not all of them. This sample has some 2.1 million clones, with 93% found just once. The sample was naive CD8+ T cells from PBMCs. The receptors were gathered from a man younger than 35 in good health. Some clones in this sample may be carry-over from other donors' samples.

The chain joins TRBV7-9 to TRBJ1-4; TRBD1 is a possible D gene (5 bases). From germline, CDR1 is SEHNR and CDR2 FQNEAQ (reference sequence). The CDR3 loop spans 14 amino acids. V gave up 4 bases and J gave up 4 bases, with 10 bases separating them. The CDR3 DNA follows: TGTGCCAGCAGCTCGACAGCCCATAATGAAAAACTGTTTTTT. This gives the protein CASSSTAHNEKLFF.

The V and J genes are TRBV7-9 and TRBJ2-5, with 8 bases identical to TRBD1. The J segment lost 5 bases and the V segment lost 3 bases, leaving 5 bases of the junction unmatched. This CDR3 contains 14 residues. In germline, CDR1 is SEHNR, CDR2 FQNEAQ (reference sequence). CDR3 nucleotides: TGTGCCAGCAGCTTGACAGGGGATATGGAGACCCAGTACTTC. Its translation is CASSLTGDMETQYF.

The rearrangement joins TRBV6-5 to TRBJ1-5, with a tentative D call TRBD1 (6 bases). The germline V and J ends were trimmed by 5 bases and 9 bases, with 17 bases remaining between them. The CDR3 sequence is 14 residues long. Per germline, CDR1 MNHEY and CDR2 SVGAGI. CDR3 bases: TGTGCCAGCAGTCCCCGGGGGGCAATCGTGCCCCAGCATTTT. Protein: CASSPRGAIVPQHF.

This chain uses TRBV18 with TRBJ2-6, with TRBD1 matching 8 bases. J lost 1 base, V lost 1 base, and 6 bases had no gene match. CDR1 is KGHSH, CDR2 LQKENI, per germline. This CDR3 region has 18 residues. CDR3 protein: CASSPQSGGSSGANVLTF. CDR3 nucleotides: TGTGCCAGCTCACCACAGTCAGGGGGCTCATCTGGGGCCAACGTCCTGACTTTC.

The V call is TRBV19, the J call TRBJ2-7; 11 bases align to TRBD1. The CDR3 totals 16 residues. Germline lookup yields CDR1 LNHDA and CDR2 SQIVND (reference sequence). The V gene end was trimmed by 10 bases and the J gene end by 2 bases; junction bases not matched to a gene: 13. CDR3 protein: CATSGQGASGTYEQYF. CDR3 DNA: TGTGCCACCTCAGGACAGGGGGCTAGCGGAACCTACGAGCAGTACTTC.

The chain carries TRBV7-9 and TRBJ1-1, with D perhaps TRBD1 (5 bases). CDR1 is SEHNR, CDR2 FQNEAQ, per germline (reference sequence). This CDR3 contains 14 residues. V shed 0 bases and J shed 3 bases, with 8 bases lying between them. CDR3 in amino acids: CASSLAGVDTEAFF. CDR3 nucleotide sequence: TGTGCCAGCAGCTTAGCAGGGGTAGACACTGAAGCTTTCTTT.

The chain recombines TRBV27 with TRBJ2-5; 11 bases fit TRBD2. The CDR3 loop spans 16 amino acids. Losses at the gene ends were 3 bases for V and 5 bases for J; bases not matched to a gene: 8. CDR1 and CDR2 from the germline V gene are MNHEY and SMNVEV (reference sequence). The CDR3 loop reads CASSFRSGRAGETQYF. The CDR3 nucleotides read TGTGCCAGCAGTTTTCGTAGCGGGAGGGCTGGGGAGACCCAGTACTTC.

This sequence joins TRBV7-3 and TRBJ2-2, with 7 bases lining up with TRBD1. Germline CDR1 SGHTA, CDR2 FQGTGA. V shed 5 bases, J shed 1 base, and the junction held 4 bases outside the gene matches. The CDR3 runs 15 residues. The CDR3 loop reads CASSLDRVNTGELFF. The CDR3 DNA reads TGTGCCAGCAGCCTTGACAGGGTGAACACCGGGGAGCTGTTTTTT.

The chain couples TRBV15 to TRBJ2-1; 10 bases align to TRBD2. There are 16 residues in the CDR3. Losses at the gene ends were 0 bases for V and 9 bases for J; bases not matched to a gene: 8. Germline assignment: CDR1 LNHNV and CDR2 YYDKDF (reference sequence). The CDR3 DNA follows: TGTGCCACCAGCAGAGATCGGTCTAGCGGGAGCTTTGAGCAGTTCTTC. This translates into CATSRDRSSGSFEQFF.

The chain couples TRBV2 to TRBJ1-1, with TRBD1 identical over 10 bases. The CDR3 runs 15 residues. V shed 6 bases, J shed 1 base, and the junction held 5 bases outside the gene matches. The germline gives CDR1 SNHLY, CDR2 FYNNEI. In nucleotides, the CDR3 is TGTGCCAGCAGAGGGGACAGGGGAAGGAACACTGAAGCTTTCTTT. Its translation: CASRGDRGRNTEAFF. The full variable domain, in which reference TRBV2 and TRBJ1-1 provide the parts outside the CDR3, is EPEVTQTPSHQVTQMGQEVILRCVPISNHLYFYWYRQILGQKVEFLVSFYNNEISEKSEIFDDQFSVERPDGSNFTLKIRSTKLEDSAMYFCASRGDRGRNTEAFFGQGTRLTVV.

In nucleotides, the CDR3 is TGTGCCTGGAGCAGAAACCGGGGGCCCTCCTACGAGCAGTACTTC. Its protein product is CAWSRNRGPSYEQYF. V is TRBV30 and J is TRBJ2-7; D is possibly TRBD1 or TRBD2 (6 bases each). The V gene lost 3 bases and the J gene lost 0 bases, with 15 bases spanning the gap. CDR1 GTSNPN and CDR2 SVGIG come from the germline V gene (reference sequence). This CDR3 has 15 amino acids. The full variable domain, in which reference TRBV30 and TRBJ2-7 provide the parts outside the CDR3, is SQTIHQWPATLVQPVGSPLSLECTVEGTSNPNLYWYRQAAGRGLQLLFYSVGIGQISSEVPQNLSASRPQDRQFILSSKKLLLSDSGFYLCAWSRNRGPSYEQYFGPGTRLTVT.

The chain carries TRBV5-6 and TRBJ2-7, with D maybe TRBD1 (5 bases). With 4 bases removed from V and 2 bases from J, the gap between germline ends came to 13 bases. Germline-derived CDR1 and CDR2 are SGHDT and YYEEEE. The CDR3 extends over 14 amino acids. CDR3 amino acids: CASSIQTETYEQYF. The CDR3 bases are TGTGCCAGCAGCATTCAGACAGAAACCTACGAGCAGTACTTC. Combining the CDR3 with reference TRBV5-6 and TRBJ2-7 gives the whole variable domain DAGVTQSPTHLIKTRGQQVTLRCSPKSGHDTVSWYQQALGQGPQFIFQYYEEEERQRGNFPDRFSGHQFPNYSSELNVNALLLGDSALYLCASSIQTETYEQYFGPGTRLTVT.

The genes are TRBV11-3 and TRBJ2-7; TRBD1 matches at 9 bases. Losses at the gene ends were 5 bases for V and 7 bases for J; bases not matched to a gene: 6. The CDR3 has 13 residues. Germline loops: CDR1 SGHNT, CDR2 YENEEA. The CDR3 loop reads CASSQGQGEEQYF. CDR3 in DNA: TGTGCCAGCAGCCAGGGACAGGGAGAAGAGCAGTACTTC.

The chain is built from TRBV2 and TRBJ2-2, with D uncertain. This CDR3 has 15 amino acids. With 6 bases removed from V and 1 base from J, the gap between germline ends came to 12 bases. Germline CDR1 SNHLY, CDR2 FYNNEI. The CDR3 region has the DNA TGTGCCAGCAGATGGCAGGCCGAGAACACCGGGGAGCTGTTTTTT. It encodes CASRWQAENTGELFF.

V usage is TRBV4-1 and J usage is TRBJ2-2, with D maybe TRBD2 (6 bases). Looked up from germline, CDR1 is MGHRA and CDR2 is YSYEKL. V was cut by 6 bases and J by 1 base, with 18 bases left in between. This CDR3 comprises 17 residues. This CDR3 is CASRPDGWGENTGELFF. The DNA for the CDR3 is TGCGCCAGCAGACCCGATGGGTGGGGGGAGAACACCGGGGAGCTGTTTTTT.

This clone was detected only once. The chain uses TRBV19 and TRBJ1-4; TRBD1 might be the D (5 bases). Germline V gives CDR1 LNHDA, CDR2 SQIVND (reference sequence). Trimming removed 7 bases at V and 5 bases at J, with 23 bases between. The CDR3 has 17 amino acids. The CDR3 DNA follows: TGTGCCAGTAAGGGGAGAGATTATGGGGGGTTAAATGAAAAACTGTTTTTT. Translated, it gives CASKGRDYGGLNEKLFF.

This clone was observed once. Other DNA variants within this sample encode the same CDR3. V and J are TRBV29-1 and TRBJ2-1, with TRBD2 as a possible D gene (5 bases). This CDR3 region has 15 residues. In germline, CDR1 is SQVTM, CDR2 ANQGSEA. The V and J ends lost 0 bases and 0 bases respectively, with 9 bases between them. CDR3 residues: CSVEDRGSSYNEQFF. The DNA of the CDR3 is TGCAGCGTTGAAGATCGAGGGAGCTCCTACAATGAGCAGTTCTTC.

CDR3 residues: CASSVAGGTTDTQYF. CDR3 DNA sequence: TGTGCCAGCAGCGTAGCTGGGGGGACTACAGATACGCAGTATTTT. The rearrangement links TRBV9 to TRBJ2-3, with a weak D call TRBD2 (6 bases). Germline V CDR1 and CDR2: SGDLS, YYNGEE. The CDR3 has 15 amino acids. The V gene lost 0 bases and the J gene lost 3 bases, with 11 bases spanning the gap.

The chain employs TRBV6-5 and TRBJ1-2; no clear D gene. The CDR3 runs 13 residues. The germline CDR1 and CDR2 sequences are MNHEY and SVGAGI. Trimming took 5 bases from V and 7 from J, leaving 14 bases between them. The CDR3: CASSTDPAAGYTF. CDR3 in DNA: TGTGCCAGCAGTACTGATCCCGCCGCTGGCTACACCTTC.

CDR3 protein: CASSVDPRGWSDTQYF. The CDR3 DNA is TGTGCCAGCAGCGTAGATCCCAGGGGTTGGTCAGATACGCAGTATTTT. J is TRBJ2-3 and V is TRBV9; a weak D match, TRBD1 (6 bases). The ends were cut back, 0 bases at V and 4 bases at J, with 15 bases in the middle. This CDR3 region has 16 residues. CDR1 is SGDLS, CDR2 YYNGEE, per germline. The full variable domain, rest sourced from reference TRBV9 and TRBJ2-3, is DSGVTQTPKHLITATGQRVTLRCSPRSGDLSVYWYQQSLDQGLQFLIQYYNGEERAKGNILERFSAQQFPDLHSELNLSSLELGDSALYFCASSVDPRGWSDTQYFGPGTRLTVL.

With respect to this clone: At the DNA level, this CDR3 is encoded by other sequences in the same sample as well. This sequence joins TRBV9 and TRBJ2-1, with D tentatively TRBD2 (5 bases). The V end lost 3 bases, the J end lost 4 bases, and 8 bases lay between the germline ends. Germline V lookup: CDR1 SGDLS, CDR2 YYNGEE. This CDR3 comprises 13 residues. As DNA, the CDR3 is TGTGCCAGCAGCGGTGGACTGTACAATGAGCAGTTCTTC. Translation: CASSGGLYNEQFF.

The rearrangement links TRBV4-1 to TRBJ2-3; TRBD2 matches 8 bases. Germline loops: CDR1 MGHRA, CDR2 YSYEKL. The CDR3 has 16 amino acids. With V trimmed by 3 bases and J by 13 bases, 18 bases remained unmatched. CDR3 residues: CASSQLAGVLRYGEYF. CDR3 bases: TGCGCCAGCAGCCAGCTAGCGGGTGTTCTTAGATACGGGGAGTATTTT.

This chain joins TRBV2 and TRBJ2-7; 7 bases align to TRBD2. Germline loops: CDR1 SNHLY, CDR2 FYNNEI. The ends lost 4 bases at V and 6 bases at J; junction bases unmatched: 12. CDR3 length: 15 amino acids. CDR3: CASSGRGEQWGEQYF. CDR3 nucleotide sequence: TGTGCCAGCAGTGGACGGGGGGAGCAGTGGGGCGAGCAGTACTTC.

This chain joins TRBV5-5 and TRBJ1-1; 10 nucleotides agree with TRBD1. The germline V gene has CDR1 SGHKS and CDR2 YYEKEE (reference sequence). This CDR3 spans 17 amino acids. The junction had 12 bases not matched to a gene; V was cut back by 6 bases and J by 1 base. The CDR3 region is CASTGTGDMEGNTEAFF. The CDR3 nucleotides are TGTGCCAGCACCGGGACAGGGGATATGGAAGGGAACACTGAAGCTTTCTTT.

As to this clone: Other DNA sequences within the sample encode an identical CDR3. V usage is TRBV11-2 and J usage is TRBJ2-7; D gene unclear. The CDR3 is 15 amino acids. Trimming stripped 1 base from V and 0 bases from J, with 10 bases between. The germline V gene has CDR1 SGHAT and CDR2 FQNNGV. The CDR3, as DNA: TGTGCCAGCAGCTTAGGGACGGCAAGCTCCTACGAGCAGTACTTC. As protein: CASSLGTASSYEQYF.

The chain carries TRBV27 and TRBJ2-1; TRBD1 agrees at 10 bases. Trimming cost V 2 bases and J 9 bases; bases outside gene matches: 7. This CDR3 region has 15 residues. From germline, CDR1 is MNHEY and CDR2 SMNVEV (reference sequence). Here the CDR3 DNA reads TGTGCCAGCAGTTTAACCGGGACAGGGGCGGGTGAGCAGTTCTTC. Its protein product is CASSLTGTGAGEQFF.

The chain has TRBV27 and TRBJ2-7; 11 nucleotides align to TRBD1. J lost 1 base, V lost 6 bases, and 5 bases had no gene match. Germline-derived CDR1 and CDR2 are MNHEY and SMNVEV (reference sequence). The CDR3 is 15 amino acids. The CDR3 sequence is CASSSGDRGSYEQYF. DNA of the CDR3: TGTGCCAGCAGCTCAGGGGACAGGGGGTCCTACGAGCAGTACTTC.

The chain recombines TRBV5-1 with TRBJ1-2, with D perhaps TRBD1 (5 bases). The V end was cut by 0 bases, the J end by 8 bases, with 11 bases between. The CDR3 has 13 residues. Germline V gives CDR1 SGHRS, CDR2 YFSETQ. The CDR3 sequence is CASSLVRDLGYTF. CDR3 in DNA: TGCGCCAGCAGCTTGGTCAGGGATTTGGGCTACACCTTC. The variable domain in full, completed from reference TRBV5-1 and TRBJ1-2, reads KAGVTQTPRYLIKTRGQQVTLSCSPISGHRSVSWYQQTPGQGLQFLFEYFSETQRNKGNFPGRFSGRQFSNSRSEMNVSTLELGDSALYLCASSLVRDLGYTFGSGTRLTVV.